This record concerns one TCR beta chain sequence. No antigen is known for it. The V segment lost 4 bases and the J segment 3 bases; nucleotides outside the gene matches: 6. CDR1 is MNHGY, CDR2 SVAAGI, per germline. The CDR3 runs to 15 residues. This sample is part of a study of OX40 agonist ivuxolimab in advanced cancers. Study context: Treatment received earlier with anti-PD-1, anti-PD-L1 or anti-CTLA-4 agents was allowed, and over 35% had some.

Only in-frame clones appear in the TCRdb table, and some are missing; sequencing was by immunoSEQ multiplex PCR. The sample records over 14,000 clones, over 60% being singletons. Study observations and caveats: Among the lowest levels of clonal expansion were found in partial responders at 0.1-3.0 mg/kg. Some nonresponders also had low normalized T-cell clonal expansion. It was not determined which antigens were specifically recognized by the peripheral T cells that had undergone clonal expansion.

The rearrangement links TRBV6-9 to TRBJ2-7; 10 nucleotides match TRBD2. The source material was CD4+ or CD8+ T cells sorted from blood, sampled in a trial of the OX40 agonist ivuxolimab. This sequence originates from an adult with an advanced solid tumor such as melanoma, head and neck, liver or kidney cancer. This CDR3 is CASSSSGRGFYEQYF. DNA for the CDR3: TGTGCCAGCAGTTCAAGCGGGAGGGGGTTCTACGAGCAGTACTTC.